A single T cell receptor beta chain is shown here with its context. The target of this receptor is not known. Base-call qualities are not available, and no considerably larger clone is one nucleotide away. The data were taken from a study of OX40 agonist ivuxolimab in advanced cancers. Background on the whole study: Ivuxolimab was an agonistic, fully human IgG2 monoclonal antibody directed against OX40 (CD134), a costimulatory receptor. Intravenous ivuxolimab was administered to patients every 2 weeks at six dose levels: 0.01, 0.1, 0.3, 1.5, 3 and 10 mg/kg. Of the approximately 50 patients in dose escalation, 19 had hepatocellular carcinoma, around 15 had melanoma, 9 had renal cell carcinoma and 9 had head and neck cancer. A male proportion of under 85% and a mean age of approximately 58 years, ranging from about 20 to 85, were recorded for the dose-escalation cohort. Prior anti-PD-1, anti-PD-L1 or anti-CTLA-4 therapy was permitted, and about two fifths of dose-escalation patients had received checkpoint inhibitors. Partial responses occurred in three dose-escalation patients: two with cutaneous melanoma and one with hepatocellular carcinoma. The point of sequencing TCRbeta in the periphery was to test whether ivuxolimab changed TCR sequence diversity and drove clonal T-cell expansion. The paper covers the monotherapy dose-escalation part of the phase I ivuxolimab trial, which included N of about 50 patients. Points the paper makes about the study in general: Clonal expansion of both CD4+ and CD8+ blood T cells was observed from baseline to week 6 at doses 0.1 to 3.0 mg/kg. Low levels of normalized T-cell clonal expansion were also seen in some patients who did not respond. The antigen specificity of the clonally expanded peripheral T cells was not determined. In partial responders in the 0.1-3.0 mg/kg groups, normalized peripheral clonal expansion was found to be among the lowest, especially among CD8+ T cells. After ivuxolimab, CD8+ T cells had more expanded clones than CD4+ T cells on average.

The trial excluded patients who had a history of autoimmune disease or were on systemic immunosuppression. Peripheral blood for TCR sequencing was collected from all dose cohorts at baseline, on cycle 4 day 1, and on cycle 7 day 1. Samples came from an open-label, multicenter, first-in-human phase I dose-escalation trial of ivuxolimab. Adults with locally advanced or metastatic melanoma, renal cell carcinoma, hepatocellular carcinoma or head and neck squamous cell carcinoma were enrolled in the trial. Before TCR sequencing, CD4+ T cells and CD8+ T cells from peripheral blood were sorted into separate populations. To sequence the TCRbeta CDR3 region, genomic DNA was isolated from the sorted cells. TCRbeta CDR3 regions were sequenced using the immunoSEQ Assay. TCRdb limited this immuneACCESS table to in-frame rearrangements with V and J called. A share of clones is missing; checked studies link under half to unresolved V genes, and the rest is unexplained. This sample gives under 50,000 clones in total; around 92% of them show up just once. The biggest ten clones account for approximately 9.6% of the sample.

The V and J ends are trimmed by 4 bases and 4 bases, leaving 22 bases between them. From cysteine to phenylalanine, the CDR3 is 16 amino acids long. Only CDR3 DNA remains: 48 bases, in frame from the first base. CDR1 is given as SQVTM and CDR2 as ANQGSEA, both from the germline V gene. The clonotype comes from an adult with an advanced solid tumor such as melanoma, head and neck, liver or kidney cancer. The sequence is built from TRBV29-1 and TRBJ1-2; a weak D assignment points to TRBD1 (5 bases agree). Sequences were derived from CD4+ or CD8+ T cells sorted from blood, sampled in a trial of the OX40 agonist ivuxolimab. CDR3 protein: CSVGRGTSGGSYGYTF. The DNA sequence is TGCAGCGTTGGCCGAGGGACTAGCGGGGGGAGCTATGGCTACACCTTC.